These 24 T cell receptor beta chains came from one sample sequenced in a study of beta chain features in type 1 diabetes (dated by TCRdb to 2016 to 2018). The library was made by the immunoSEQ multiplex PCR assay. The entire amount of isolated RNA was reverse transcribed using the High Capacity cDNA Reverse Transcription Kit, so the sequenced TCRB transcripts were expressed ones. TCRdb retrieved this table from immuneACCESS and kept in-frame rearrangements only. Not all clones are present; in checked studies, unresolved V genes account for under half, and no reason is known for the remainder. The sample records 350,000 to 400,000 clones, more than 12% of which are singletons. Approximately 0.019% of the sample is in the top ten clones. Sequenced material: naive CD4+ T cells from blood. The label giving this sample's cell subset or site can be read as: true naive CD4+ T cells. The receptors here all came from a woman aged 18 to 35 in good health.

This clone was found a few times. The rearrangement uses TRBV21-1 and TRBJ2-1; TRBD2, as called in the table, went unchecked against the DNA. TRBV21-1 constitutes a pseudogene. The CDR3 sequence is 16 residues long. The CDR3 nucleotides are TGTGCCAGCAGCAAAGAAAGTAGCGGGAGGGCCGGGGAGCAGTTCTTC. Its protein product is CASSKESSGRAGEQFF.

This sequence joins TRBV6-4 and TRBJ2-7, with a possible D match to TRBD1 (7 bases). CDR3 size: 14 residues. Trimming removed 6 bases at V and 5 bases at J, with 17 bases between. The germline V gene has CDR1 MRHNA and CDR2 SNTAGT. CDR3: CASSPFSGGNEQYF. In nucleotides, the CDR3 is TGTGCCAGCAGCCCCTTCTCAGGGGGGAACGAGCAGTACTTC.

V is TRBV19 and J is TRBJ1-5; no definite D call. Germline lookup yields CDR1 LNHDA and CDR2 SQIVND (reference sequence). Trimming took off 6 bases at V and 0 bases at J, with 12 bases between the two ends. The CDR3 covers 15 residues. The CDR3 DNA sequence: TGTGCCAGTAGGACGGGCGGGGTTAGCAATCAGCCCCAGCATTTT. It is translated as CASRTGGVSNQPQHF.

This clone was seen a handful of times. DNA for the CDR3: TGTGCCACCAGCAGCCCGGGGCTAGCGGGAGTCAATGAGCAGTTCTTC. It yields the protein CATSSPGLAGVNEQFF. This chain connects TRBV15 to TRBJ2-1; 10 nucleotides match TRBD2. Germline V gene lookup returns CDR1 LNHNV and CDR2 YYDKDF (reference sequence). This CDR3 is built from 16 residues. With 3 bases clipped from V and 6 bases from J, the junction kept 8 bases outside the gene matches.

This clone was seen a few times. This sequence joins TRBV9 and TRBJ2-1, with no clear D. This CDR3 is 15 amino acids long. The germline V gene has CDR1 SGDLS and CDR2 YYNGEE. The V end was cut by 0 bases, the J end by 0 bases, with 7 bases between. The CDR3 is CASSVAASSYNEQFF. As DNA, the CDR3 is TGTGCCAGCAGCGTAGCCGCCAGCTCCTACAATGAGCAGTTCTTC. The whole variable domain, filled in from reference TRBV9 and TRBJ2-1, reads DSGVTQTPKHLITATGQRVTLRCSPRSGDLSVYWYQQSLDQGLQFLIQYYNGEERAKGNILERFSAQQFPDLHSELNLSSLELGDSALYFCASSVAASSYNEQFFGPGTRLTVL.

The chain has TRBV9 and TRBJ2-1, with D maybe TRBD1 (6 bases). CDR1 is SGDLS and CDR2 is YYNGEE in the germline V gene. Trimming left V 4 bases short and J 4 bases short, with 18 bases between. This CDR3 region has 16 residues. The CDR3 DNA is TGTGCCAGCAGCCCGACGATGAACAGGGTTTACAATGAGCAGTTCTTC. The encoded protein is CASSPTMNRVYNEQFF.

V and J are TRBV18 and TRBJ2-1, with 10 bases matching TRBD2. V lost 6 bases and J lost 7; bases outside the gene matches: 6. CDR3 length: 14 amino acids. Germline CDR1 is KGHSH and CDR2 is LQKENI. The CDR3 DNA reads TGTGCCAGCTCGTTGGGACTAGCGACGAATGAGCAGTTCTTC. Translating gives CASSLGLATNEQFF.

The chain joins TRBV6-5 to TRBJ2-3; D is uncertain. Germline loops: CDR1 MNHEY, CDR2 SVGAGI. The ends were cut back, 0 bases at V and 6 bases at J, with 10 bases in the middle. This CDR3 is 14 amino acids long. This chain's CDR3 is CASSYSGQTDTQYF. The CDR3 nucleotides are TGTGCCAGCAGTTACTCCGGTCAAACCGATACGCAGTATTTT.

The chain employs TRBV28 and TRBJ2-1, with a tentative D call TRBD2 (5 bases). Germline CDR1 MDHEN, CDR2 SYDVKM. V shed 6 bases and J shed 8 bases, with 17 bases lying between them. The CDR3 extends over 14 amino acids. CDR3 nucleotides: TGTGCCAGCAGACTAGGGCTAGAGAGGGATGAGCAGTTCTTC. Amino acid sequence: CASRLGLERDEQFF.

The V call is TRBV29-1, the J call TRBJ2-3; maybe TRBD2 (6 bases). Trimming removed 3 bases at V and 4 bases at J, with 20 bases between. The CDR3 length is 16 residues. CDR1 and CDR2 from the germline V gene are SQVTM and ANQGSEA. In DNA, the CDR3 is TGCAGCGTTGACCTTCGCGGGACGGCCTCACCAGATACGCAGTATTTT. It specifies CSVDLRGTASPDTQYF.

This chain joins TRBV5-8 and TRBJ2-3; the match to TRBD1 covers 7 bases. Germline values: CDR1 SGHTS, CDR2 YDEGEE. This CDR3 spans 16 amino acids. Losses at the gene ends were 0 bases for V and 1 base for J; bases not matched to a gene: 5. The CDR3 sequence is CASSLGQGIRTDTQYF. CDR3 coding DNA: TGTGCCAGCAGCTTGGGACAGGGTATCCGCACAGATACGCAGTATTTT.

The gene calls are TRBV11-1 and TRBJ2-3; 8 bases line up with TRBD2. Germline loops: CDR1 SGHAT, CDR2 FQDESV (reference sequence). The CDR3 totals 14 residues. V shed 4 bases and J 2 bases; nucleotides not matched to a gene: 2. In DNA, the CDR3 is TGTGCCAGCAGCTCCGGACTAGCCACAGATACGCAGTATTTT. It encodes CASSSGLATDTQYF.

V is TRBV28 and J is TRBJ2-7; D not certain. Looked up from germline, CDR1 is MDHEN and CDR2 is SYDVKM. Trimming took 3 bases from V and 0 from J, leaving 9 bases between them. The CDR3 length is 14 residues. Here the CDR3 reads CASSLAVGSYEQYF. As DNA, the CDR3 is TGTGCCAGCAGTTTGGCGGTCGGCTCCTACGAGCAGTACTTC.

In its sample, this clone was seen a few times. The V call is TRBV5-1, the J call TRBJ2-5, with 8 bases identical to TRBD1. CDR1 and CDR2 from the germline V gene are SGHRS and YFSETQ. The CDR3 totals 14 residues. V was clipped by 5 bases and J by 5 bases; unmatched bases: 8. The CDR3 sequence is CASSPTQGAETQYF. The CDR3 DNA reads TGCGCCAGCAGTCCTACCCAGGGGGCGGAGACCCAGTACTTC. Based on the CDR3 plus reference TRBV5-1 and TRBJ2-5, the full variable domain is KAGVTQTPRYLIKTRGQQVTLSCSPISGHRSVSWYQQTPGQGLQFLFEYFSETQRNKGNFPGRFSGRQFSNSRSEMNVSTLELGDSALYLCASSPTQGAETQYFGPGTRLLVL.

The rearrangement joins TRBV7-3 to TRBJ2-7; TRBD2 matches at 11 bases. J gave up 2 bases and V 5 bases, and 5 bases lay outside the gene matches. The CDR3 is 15 amino acids. The germline V gene has CDR1 SGHTA and CDR2 FQGTGA. The CDR3 DNA reads as TGTGCCAGCAGCGCAGGACTAGCGGGCACCTACGAGCAGTACTTC. Its translation: CASSAGLAGTYEQYF.

The chain couples TRBV15 to TRBJ2-7, with D hard to call. The CDR3 runs 14 residues. CDR1 and CDR2 from the germline V gene are LNHNV and YYDKDF (reference sequence). Trimming cost V 0 bases and J 2 bases, with 8 bases left between them. The CDR3 nucleotides are TGTGCCACCAGCAGAGATCGTTTCCCCTACGAGCAGTACTTC. As protein: CATSRDRFPYEQYF. The whole variable domain, filled in from reference TRBV15 and TRBJ2-7, reads DAMVIQNPRYQVTQFGKPVTLSCSQTLNHNVMYWYQQKSSQAPKLLFHYYDKDFNNEADTPDNFQSRRPNTSFCFLDIRSPGLGDTAMYLCATSRDRFPYEQYFGPGTRLTVT.

The sample holds a few counts of this clone. This chain joins TRBV10-3 and TRBJ2-7; 8 nucleotides match TRBD2. Germline values: CDR1 ENHRY, CDR2 SYGVKD. V shed 2 bases and J 2 bases; nucleotides not matched to a gene: 2. The CDR3 has 14 amino acids. The chain's CDR3 is CAISEREGPYEQYF. DNA for the CDR3: TGTGCCATCAGTGAGCGGGAGGGGCCCTACGAGCAGTACTTC.

The V call is TRBV15, the J call TRBJ2-7; 7 nucleotides match TRBD1. The CDR3 has 15 residues. Trimming at V came to 3 bases and at J to 5 bases, leaving 10 bases not matched to a gene. Germline assignment: CDR1 LNHNV and CDR2 YYDKDF (reference sequence). CDR3 sequence (DNA): TGTGCCACCAGCAGGGATACAGGGGCGAACGACGAGCAGTACTTC. Translation: CATSRDTGANDEQYF.

In this sample, this clone turned up a few times. The chain is built from TRBV30 and TRBJ1-1, with unresolved D. Germline V gene sequence: CDR1 GTSNPN, CDR2 SVGIG (reference sequence). The V end was cut by 3 bases, the J end by 0 bases, with 11 bases between. The CDR3 contains 14 residues. CDR3 bases: TGTGCCTGGAGGGGCTTTAGTATGAACACTGAAGCTTTCTTT. The encoded protein is CAWRGFSMNTEAFF.

This clone was detected only a few times. The V gene is TRBV30, the J gene TRBJ2-1, with TRBD2 matching 12 bases. The CDR3 has 15 amino acids. The trim removed 3 bases at V and 7 bases at J, leaving 7 bases unmatched. The germline CDR1 and CDR2 sequences are GTSNPN and SVGIG (reference sequence). The CDR3 DNA is TGTGCCTGGAGGCTAGCGGGAGGGTGGGGAAATGAGCAGTTCTTC. Translated: CAWRLAGGWGNEQFF.

The rearrangement links TRBV18 to TRBJ2-5, with 8 bases aligning to TRBD1. Germline V gives CDR1 KGHSH, CDR2 LQKENI. The V and J ends lost 6 bases and 4 bases, in that order; junction bases with no gene match: 10. This CDR3 region has 15 residues. As DNA, the CDR3 is TGTGCCAGCTCTCCTCGACAGGGGCCGGTAGAGACCCAGTACTTC. Encoded protein: CASSPRQGPVETQYF.

This chain joins TRBV29-1 and TRBJ1-5; 8 bases map to TRBD1. The CDR3 loop spans 14 amino acids. In germline, CDR1 is SQVTM, CDR2 ANQGSEA. The ends lost 5 bases at V and 3 bases at J; junction bases unmatched: 6. The CDR3 reads CSVSDRGYNQPQHF. The CDR3 nucleotides read TGCAGCGTTAGTGACAGGGGATACAATCAGCCCCAGCATTTT.

The chain joins TRBV18 to TRBJ2-1, with 9 bases lining up with TRBD2. V gave up 1 base and J gave up 7 bases; unmatched junction bases: 20. The length of the CDR3 is 20 residues. Germline CDR1 and CDR2: KGHSH and LQKENI. CDR3 in amino acids: CASSPRLLASGNTYKNEQFF. For the CDR3, the DNA is TGTGCCAGCTCACCACGCCTTCTGGCTAGCGGGAACACGTATAAGAATGAGCAGTTCTTC.

J is TRBJ1-1 and V is TRBV7-2; D not resolved. Germline V gene lookup returns CDR1 SGHTA and CDR2 FQGNSA. V lost 1 base and J lost 5, with 5 bases in between. CDR3 size: 12 residues. DNA of the CDR3: TGTGCCAGCAGCTTAGTCAGGACTGAAGCTTTCTTT. It yields the protein CASSLVRTEAFF.